This T cell receptor (beta chain) is from a study of blood T cell repertoires in COVID-19. Across the whole study: Sites in the United States, Italy and Spain provided acute and convalescent COVID-19 samples. T cells, B-cell-depleted T cells, or PBMCs supplied cDNA or gDNA.

This CDR3 is built from 14 residues. From germline, CDR1 is SEHNR and CDR2 FQNEAQ (reference sequence). The V and J ends lost 5 bases and 1 base, in that order; junction bases with no gene match: 4. In the original processing: Reference gene primer amplification yielded estimated nucleated cell counts. Only in-frame clones appear in the TCRdb table, and some are missing; sequencing was by immunoSEQ multiplex PCR. V, J and clone size reflect that table, while D and trimming were determined from the DNA. This repertoire shows some 520,000 clones, about 91% found once; its top ten account for 0.8% to 0.9%.

The sequence came from a man younger than 35 with COVID-19, enrolled during active disease. Sequenced: peripheral blood. The J gene is TRBJ2-5, the V gene TRBV7-9, with 7 bases aligning to TRBD2. CDR3 DNA sequence: TGTGCCAGCAGCCCCCCTAGCGGCCAAGAGACCCAGTACTTC. This translates into CASSPPSGQETQYF.